The clone carrying this T cell receptor beta chain was counted many times. Construction of TCR beta libraries relied on iRepertoire HTBI primers and on Arm-PCR targeting CDR3 regions. One entry per CDR3 protein, called by TCRdb with MiXCR from the multiplex PCR reads. The data hold about 420,000 distinct CDR3 sequences, with about a sixth observed a single time. The entry originates in a study of regulatory T cells in long-lasting Graves disease. Time point here: newly diagnosed GD, antithyroid drugs for less than 3 months. From RNA extracted from PBMCs, the TCR library was made. The length of the CDR3 is 16 residues. V dropped 8 bases and J dropped 4; count of bases not matched to a gene: 14. The germline V gene has CDR1 KGHSH and CDR2 LQKENI. The same data also went into a second study, on T cells in Graves' hyperthyroidism and ophthalmopathy.

This TCR came from a woman between 18 and 29 years old with Graves disease. The sequenced sample was peripheral blood mononuclear cells (PBMCs), obtained at new diagnosis, from a patient treated with antithyroid drugs. This chain connects TRBV18 to TRBJ2-1, with TRBD2 matching over 7 bases. The CDR3, as DNA: TGTGCCAGCCGTGGGGAGGGTTTCATGACGTACAATGAGCAGTTCTTC. It yields the protein CASRGEGFMTYNEQFF.